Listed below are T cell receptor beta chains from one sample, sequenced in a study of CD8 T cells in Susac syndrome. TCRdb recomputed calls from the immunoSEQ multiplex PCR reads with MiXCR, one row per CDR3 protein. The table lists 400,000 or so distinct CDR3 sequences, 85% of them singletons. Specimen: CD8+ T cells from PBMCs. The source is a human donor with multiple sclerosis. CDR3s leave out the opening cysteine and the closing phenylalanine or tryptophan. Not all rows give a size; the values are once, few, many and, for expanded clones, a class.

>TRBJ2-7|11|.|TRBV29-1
SARDYRSYEQY
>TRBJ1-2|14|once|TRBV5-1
ASSEGQGTTFHGYT
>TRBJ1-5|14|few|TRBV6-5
ASSYAGQGGGQPQH
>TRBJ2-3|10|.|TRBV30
AWRGTDYTQY
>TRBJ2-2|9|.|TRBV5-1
ASRVTGELF
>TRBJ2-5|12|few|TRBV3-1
ASSQYGGQETQY
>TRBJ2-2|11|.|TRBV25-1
ASTPGGPGELF
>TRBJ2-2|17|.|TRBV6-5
ASSYSGVAGRSFTGELF
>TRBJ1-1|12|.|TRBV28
ASSSGQDPWEAF
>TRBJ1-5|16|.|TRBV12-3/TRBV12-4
ASSLGDRVSVSNQPQH
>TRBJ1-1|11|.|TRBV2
AIPGFRGTEAF
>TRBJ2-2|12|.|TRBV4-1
ASKDSLNTGELF
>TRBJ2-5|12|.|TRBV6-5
ASSSPGLVETQY
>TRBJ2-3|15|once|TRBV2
ASGDDPGQGGADTQY